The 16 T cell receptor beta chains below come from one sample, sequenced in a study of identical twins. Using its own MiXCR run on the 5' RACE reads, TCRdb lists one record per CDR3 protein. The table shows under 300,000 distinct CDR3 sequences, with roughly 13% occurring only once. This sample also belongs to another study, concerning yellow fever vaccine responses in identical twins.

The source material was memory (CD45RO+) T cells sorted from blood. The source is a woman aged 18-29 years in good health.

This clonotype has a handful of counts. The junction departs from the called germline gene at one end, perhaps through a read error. CDR3 in amino acids: CASSVDGGAFMGEQFF. CDR3 coding DNA: TGTGCCAGCAGTGTAGACGGGGGGGCCTTTATGGGTGAGCAGTTCTTC. The chain recombines TRBV9 with TRBJ2-1, with TRBD2 identical over 8 bases. CDR3 size: 16 residues. The germline V gene encodes CDR1 SGDLS and CDR2 YYNGEE.

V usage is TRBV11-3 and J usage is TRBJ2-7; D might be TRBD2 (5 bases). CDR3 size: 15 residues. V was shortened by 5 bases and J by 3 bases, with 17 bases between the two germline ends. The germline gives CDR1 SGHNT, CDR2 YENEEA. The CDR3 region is CASSDPRNGVYEQYF. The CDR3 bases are TGTGCCAGCAGCGACCCCCGCAACGGGGTCTACGAGCAGTACTTC.

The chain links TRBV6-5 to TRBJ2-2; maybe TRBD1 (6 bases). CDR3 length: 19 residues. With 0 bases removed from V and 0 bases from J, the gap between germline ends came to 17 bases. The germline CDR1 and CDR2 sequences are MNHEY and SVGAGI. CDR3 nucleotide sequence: TGTGCCAGCAGTTACTCGAAAGGGGGACACCAAGCGAACACCGGGGAGCTGTTTTTT. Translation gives CASSYSKGGHQANTGELFF.

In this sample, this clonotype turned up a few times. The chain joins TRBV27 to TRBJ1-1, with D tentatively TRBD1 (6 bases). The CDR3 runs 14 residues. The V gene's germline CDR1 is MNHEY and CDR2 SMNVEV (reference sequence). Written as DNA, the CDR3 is TGTGCGTCCAGGGGACACAGACCGAACACTGAAGCTTTCTTT. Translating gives CASRGHRPNTEAFF.

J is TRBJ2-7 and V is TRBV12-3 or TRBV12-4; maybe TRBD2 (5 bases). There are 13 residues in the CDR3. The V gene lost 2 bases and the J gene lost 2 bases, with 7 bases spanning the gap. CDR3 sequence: CASSLNGAYEQYF. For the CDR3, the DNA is TGTGCCAGCAGTTTAAACGGGGCCTACGAGCAGTACTTC.

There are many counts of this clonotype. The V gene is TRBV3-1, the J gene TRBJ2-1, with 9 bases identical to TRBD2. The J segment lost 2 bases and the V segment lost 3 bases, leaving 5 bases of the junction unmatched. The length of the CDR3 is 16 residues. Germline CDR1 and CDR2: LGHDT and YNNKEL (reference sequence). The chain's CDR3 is CASSQTSGRTYNEQFF. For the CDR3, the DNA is TGTGCCAGCAGCCAGACAAGCGGGAGGACCTACAATGAGCAGTTCTTC.

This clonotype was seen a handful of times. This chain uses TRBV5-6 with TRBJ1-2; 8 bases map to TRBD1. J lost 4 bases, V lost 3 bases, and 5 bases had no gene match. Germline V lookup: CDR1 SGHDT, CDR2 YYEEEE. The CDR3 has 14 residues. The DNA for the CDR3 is TGTGCCAGCAGCTCCACGGACAGGGTCTATGGCTACACCTTC. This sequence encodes CASSSTDRVYGYTF.

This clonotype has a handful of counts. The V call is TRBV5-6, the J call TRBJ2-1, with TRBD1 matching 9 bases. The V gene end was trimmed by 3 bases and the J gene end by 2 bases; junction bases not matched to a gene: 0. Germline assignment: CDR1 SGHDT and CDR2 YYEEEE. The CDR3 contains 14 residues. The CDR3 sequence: CASSWDRAYNEQFF. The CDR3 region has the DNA TGTGCCAGCAGCTGGGACAGGGCCTACAATGAGCAGTTCTTC.

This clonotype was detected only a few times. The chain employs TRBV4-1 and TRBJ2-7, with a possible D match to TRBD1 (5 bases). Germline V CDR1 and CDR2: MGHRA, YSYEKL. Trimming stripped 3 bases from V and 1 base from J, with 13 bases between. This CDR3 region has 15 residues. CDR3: CASSQHQGGSYEQYF. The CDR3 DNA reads TGCGCCAGCAGCCAGCACCAGGGTGGATCCTACGAGCAGTACTTC.

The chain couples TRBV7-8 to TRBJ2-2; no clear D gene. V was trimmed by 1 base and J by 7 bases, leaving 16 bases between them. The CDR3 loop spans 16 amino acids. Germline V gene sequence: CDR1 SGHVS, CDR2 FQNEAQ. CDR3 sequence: CASSLGDRPSNGELFF. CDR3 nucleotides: TGTGCCAGCAGCTTAGGCGACCGACCTTCGAACGGGGAGCTGTTTTTT. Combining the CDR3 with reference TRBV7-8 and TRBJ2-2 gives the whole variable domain GAGVSQSPRYKVAKRGQDVALRCDPISGHVSLFWYQQALGQGPEFLTYFQNEAQLDKSGLPSDRFFAERPEGSVSTLKIQRTQQEDSAVYLCASSLGDRPSNGELFFGEGSRLTVL.

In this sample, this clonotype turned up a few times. CDR3 protein: CASSYTRPGISYEQYF. CDR3 nucleotide sequence: TGTGCCAGCAGTTACACCCGTCCGGGGATTTCCTACGAGCAGTACTTC. This sequence joins TRBV6-5 and TRBJ2-7; possible D gene TRBD2, 5 bases. Looked up from germline, CDR1 is MNHEY and CDR2 is SVGAGI. The CDR3 covers 16 residues. V lost 2 bases and J lost 1, with 15 bases in between.

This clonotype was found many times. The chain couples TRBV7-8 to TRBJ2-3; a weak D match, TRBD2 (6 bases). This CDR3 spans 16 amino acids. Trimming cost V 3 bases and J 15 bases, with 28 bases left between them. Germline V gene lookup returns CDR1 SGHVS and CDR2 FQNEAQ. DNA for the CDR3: TGTGCCAGCAGCTTGCATGGGTTGACACCGGGACTCGGTTATTATTTT. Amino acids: CASSLHGLTPGLGYYF.

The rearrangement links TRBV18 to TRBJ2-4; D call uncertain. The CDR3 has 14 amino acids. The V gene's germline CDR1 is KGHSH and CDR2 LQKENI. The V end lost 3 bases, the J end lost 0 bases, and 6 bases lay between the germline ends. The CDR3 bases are TGTGCCAGCTCACCCGCGATAGCCAAAAACATTCAGTACTTC. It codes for CASSPAIAKNIQYF.

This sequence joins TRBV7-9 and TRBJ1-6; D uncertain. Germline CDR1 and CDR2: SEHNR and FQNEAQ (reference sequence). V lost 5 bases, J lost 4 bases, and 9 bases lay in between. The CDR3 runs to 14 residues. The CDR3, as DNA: TGTGCCAGCAGCCCCTGGGGTTATAATTCACCCCTCCACTTT. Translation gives CASSPWGYNSPLHF.

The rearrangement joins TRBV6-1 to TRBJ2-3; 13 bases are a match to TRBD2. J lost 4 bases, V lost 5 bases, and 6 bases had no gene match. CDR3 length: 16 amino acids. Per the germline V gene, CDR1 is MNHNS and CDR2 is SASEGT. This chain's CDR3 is CASSKPTSGRSDTQYF. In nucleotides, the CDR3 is TGTGCCAGCAGTAAACCGACTAGCGGGAGGTCAGATACGCAGTATTTT.

This chain's CDR3 is CAIAGGMGELFF. DNA of the CDR3: TGTGCTATTGCAGGGGGCATGGGGGAGCTGTTTTTT. The chain couples TRBV7-7 to TRBJ2-2; 8 nucleotides line up with TRBD1. This CDR3 comprises 12 residues. CDR1 and CDR2 from the germline V gene are SSHAT and FNYEAQ (reference sequence).